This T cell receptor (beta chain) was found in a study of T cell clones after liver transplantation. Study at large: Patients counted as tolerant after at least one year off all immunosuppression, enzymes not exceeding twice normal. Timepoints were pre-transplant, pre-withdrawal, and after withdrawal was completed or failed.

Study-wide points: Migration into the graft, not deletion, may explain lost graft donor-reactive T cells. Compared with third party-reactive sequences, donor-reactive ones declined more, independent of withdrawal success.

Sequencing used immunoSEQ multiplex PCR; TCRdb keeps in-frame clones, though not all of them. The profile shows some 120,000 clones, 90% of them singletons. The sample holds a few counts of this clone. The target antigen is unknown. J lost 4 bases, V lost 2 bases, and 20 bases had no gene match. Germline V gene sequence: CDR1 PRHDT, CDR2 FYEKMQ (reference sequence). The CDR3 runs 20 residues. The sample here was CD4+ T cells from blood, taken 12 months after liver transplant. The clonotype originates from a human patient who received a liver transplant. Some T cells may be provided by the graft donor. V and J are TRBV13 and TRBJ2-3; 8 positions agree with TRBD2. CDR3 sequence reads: CASSLIQRLNGRAEADTQYF. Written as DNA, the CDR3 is TGTGCCAGCAGCTTAATCCAAAGGTTGAACGGGAGGGCCGAGGCAGATACGCAGTATTTT.